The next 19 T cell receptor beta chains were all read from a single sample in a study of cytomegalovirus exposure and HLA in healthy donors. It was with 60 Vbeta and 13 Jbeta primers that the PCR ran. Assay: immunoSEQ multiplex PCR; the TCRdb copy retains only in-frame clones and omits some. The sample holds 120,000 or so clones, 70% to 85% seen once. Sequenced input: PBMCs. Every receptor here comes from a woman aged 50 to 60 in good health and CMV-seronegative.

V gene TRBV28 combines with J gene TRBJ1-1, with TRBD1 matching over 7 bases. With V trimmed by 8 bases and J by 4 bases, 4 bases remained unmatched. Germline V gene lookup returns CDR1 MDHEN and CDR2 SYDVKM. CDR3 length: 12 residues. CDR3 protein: CASRYRGTEAFF. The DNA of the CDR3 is TGTGCCAGCCGTTACAGGGGCACTGAAGCTTTCTTT.

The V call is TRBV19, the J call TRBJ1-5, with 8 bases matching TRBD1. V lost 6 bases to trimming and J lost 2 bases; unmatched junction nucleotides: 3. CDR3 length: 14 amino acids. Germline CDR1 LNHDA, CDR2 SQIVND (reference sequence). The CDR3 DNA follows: TGTGCCAGTAGCCAGACAGGGGGCAATCAGCCCCAGCATTTT. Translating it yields CASSQTGGNQPQHF.

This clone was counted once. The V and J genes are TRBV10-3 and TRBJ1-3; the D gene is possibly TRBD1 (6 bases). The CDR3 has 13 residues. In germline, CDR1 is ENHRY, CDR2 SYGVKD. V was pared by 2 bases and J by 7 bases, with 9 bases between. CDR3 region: CAISEIQGNTIYF. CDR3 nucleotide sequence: TGTGCCATCAGTGAGATACAGGGCAACACCATATATTTT.

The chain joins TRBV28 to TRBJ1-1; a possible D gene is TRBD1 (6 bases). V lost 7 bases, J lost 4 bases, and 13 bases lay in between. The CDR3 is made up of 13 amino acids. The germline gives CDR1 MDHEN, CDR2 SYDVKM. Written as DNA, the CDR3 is TGTGCCAGCATGGAGGGAGGGGGCACTGAAGCTTTCTTT. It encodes CASMEGGGTEAFF.

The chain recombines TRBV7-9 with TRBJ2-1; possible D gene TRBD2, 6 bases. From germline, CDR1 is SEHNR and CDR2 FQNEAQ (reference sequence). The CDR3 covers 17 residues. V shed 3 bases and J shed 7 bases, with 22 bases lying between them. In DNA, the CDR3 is TGTGCCAGCAGCTTCCGGTCGGAGGGACGGTTGGGGAATGAGCAGTTCTTC. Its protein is CASSFRSEGRLGNEQFF.

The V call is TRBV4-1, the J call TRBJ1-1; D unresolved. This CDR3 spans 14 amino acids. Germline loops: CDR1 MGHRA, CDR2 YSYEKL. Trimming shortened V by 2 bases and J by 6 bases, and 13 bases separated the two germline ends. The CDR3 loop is CASSQLGVNPEAFF. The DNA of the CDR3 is TGCGCCAGCAGCCAACTGGGAGTTAACCCTGAAGCTTTCTTT.

CDR3 nucleotide sequence: TGTGCCATCAGTGAGTCGGCAGGGGTCTACGAGCAGTACTTC. It specifies CAISESAGVYEQYF. V usage is TRBV10-3 and J usage is TRBJ2-7; tentatively, D is TRBD1 (6 bases). The CDR3 runs to 14 residues. V lost 0 bases, J lost 3 bases, and 9 bases lay in between. The germline CDR1 and CDR2 sequences are ENHRY and SYGVKD.

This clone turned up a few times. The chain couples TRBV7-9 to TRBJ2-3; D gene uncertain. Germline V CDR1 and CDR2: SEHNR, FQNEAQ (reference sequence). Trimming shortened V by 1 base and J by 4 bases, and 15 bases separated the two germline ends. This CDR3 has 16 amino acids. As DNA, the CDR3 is TGTGCCAGCAGCTTAGGGTCCTGGCAGTTCTCAGATACGCAGTATTTT. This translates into CASSLGSWQFSDTQYF.

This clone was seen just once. In DNA form, the CDR3 reads TGTGCCAGAAGCTCAACCGGGACTAGCGGGACCAAGACCTTCACAGATACGCAGTATTTT. It codes for CARSSTGTSGTKTFTDTQYF. The V gene is TRBV7-5, the J gene TRBJ2-3; TRBD2, the D gene given by the table, was not confirmed from the DNA. TRBV7-5 is recorded as a pseudogene. The CDR3 is 20 amino acids.

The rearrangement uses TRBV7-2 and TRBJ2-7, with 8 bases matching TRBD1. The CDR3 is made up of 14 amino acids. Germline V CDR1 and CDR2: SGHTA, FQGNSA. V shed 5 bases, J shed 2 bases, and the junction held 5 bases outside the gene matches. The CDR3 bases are TGTGCCAGCAGCACCCGGACAGGGCCCTACGAGCAGTACTTC. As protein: CASSTRTGPYEQYF. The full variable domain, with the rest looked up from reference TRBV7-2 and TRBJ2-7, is GAGVSQSPSNKVTEKGKDVELRCDPISGHTALYWYRQSLGQGLEFLIYFQGNSAPDKSGLPSDRFSAERTGGSVSTLTIQRTQQEDSAVYLCASSTRTGPYEQYFGPGTRLTVT.

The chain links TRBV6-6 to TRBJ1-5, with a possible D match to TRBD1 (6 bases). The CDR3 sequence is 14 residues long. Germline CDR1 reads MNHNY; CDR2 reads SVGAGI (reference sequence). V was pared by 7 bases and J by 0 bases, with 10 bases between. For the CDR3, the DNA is TGTGCCAGCACCCAGGGGCATAGCAATCAGCCCCAGCATTTT. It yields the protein CASTQGHSNQPQHF.

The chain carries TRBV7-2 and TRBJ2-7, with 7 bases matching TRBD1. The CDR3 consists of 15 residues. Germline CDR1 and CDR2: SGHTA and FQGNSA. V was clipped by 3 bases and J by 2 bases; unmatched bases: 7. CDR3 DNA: TGTGCCAGCAGCTTGCGGACAGGAAAGACCTACGAGCAGTACTTC. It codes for CASSLRTGKTYEQYF. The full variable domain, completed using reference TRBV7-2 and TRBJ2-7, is GAGVSQSPSNKVTEKGKDVELRCDPISGHTALYWYRQSLGQGLEFLIYFQGNSAPDKSGLPSDRFSAERTGGSVSTLTIQRTQQEDSAVYLCASSLRTGKTYEQYFGPGTRLTVT.

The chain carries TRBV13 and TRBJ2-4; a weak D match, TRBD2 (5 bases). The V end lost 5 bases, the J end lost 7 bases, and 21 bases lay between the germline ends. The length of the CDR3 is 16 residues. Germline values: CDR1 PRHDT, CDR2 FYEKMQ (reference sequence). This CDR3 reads CASSPPSQLARNIQYF. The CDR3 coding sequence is TGTGCCAGCAGCCCACCTAGCCAGTTGGCGAGGAACATTCAGTACTTC.

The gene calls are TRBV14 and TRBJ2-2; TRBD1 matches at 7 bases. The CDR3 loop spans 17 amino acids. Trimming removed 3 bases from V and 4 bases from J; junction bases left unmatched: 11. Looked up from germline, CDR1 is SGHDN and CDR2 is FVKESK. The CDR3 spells CASSHTPYRGGTGELFF. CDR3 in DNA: TGTGCCAGCAGCCACACTCCCTACAGGGGTGGCACCGGGGAGCTGTTTTTT.

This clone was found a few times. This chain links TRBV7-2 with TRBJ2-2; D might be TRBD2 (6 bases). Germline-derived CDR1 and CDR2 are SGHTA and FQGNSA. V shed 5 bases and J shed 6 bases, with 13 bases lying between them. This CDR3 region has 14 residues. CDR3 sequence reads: CASSLPGGAGELFF. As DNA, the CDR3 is TGTGCCAGCAGCCTCCCCGGAGGGGCCGGGGAGCTGTTTTTT.

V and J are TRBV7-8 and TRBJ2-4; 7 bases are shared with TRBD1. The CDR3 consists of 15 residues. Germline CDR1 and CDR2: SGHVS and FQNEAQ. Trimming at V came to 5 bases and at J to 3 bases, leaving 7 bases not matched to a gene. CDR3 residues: CASSSDRAGKNIQYF. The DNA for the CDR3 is TGTGCCAGCAGCAGTGACAGGGCGGGCAAAAACATTCAGTACTTC.

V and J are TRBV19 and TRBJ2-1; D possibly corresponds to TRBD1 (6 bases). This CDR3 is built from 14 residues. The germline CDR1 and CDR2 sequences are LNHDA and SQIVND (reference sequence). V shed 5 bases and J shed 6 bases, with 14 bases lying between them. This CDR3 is CASSRDRWSNEQFF. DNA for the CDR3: TGTGCCAGTAGTCGAGACAGGTGGAGCAATGAGCAGTTCTTC.

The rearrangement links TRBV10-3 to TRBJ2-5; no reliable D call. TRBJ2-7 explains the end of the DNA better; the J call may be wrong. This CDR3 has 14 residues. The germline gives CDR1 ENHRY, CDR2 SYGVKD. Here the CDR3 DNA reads TGTGCCATCACTGAACAGCTAAGCTCCTACGAGCAGTACTTC. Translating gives CAITEQLSSYEQYF.

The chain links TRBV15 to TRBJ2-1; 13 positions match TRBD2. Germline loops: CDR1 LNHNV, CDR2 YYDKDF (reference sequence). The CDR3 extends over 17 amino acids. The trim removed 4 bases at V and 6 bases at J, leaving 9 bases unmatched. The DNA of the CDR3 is TGTGCCACCAGCACCGGGACTAGCGGGATCCACACCAATGAGCAGTTCTTC. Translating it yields CATSTGTSGIHTNEQFF.